A single sample gave rise to the 26 T cell receptor beta chains below, sequenced in a study of cytomegalovirus exposure and HLA in healthy donors. The PCR had 60 Vbeta and 13 Jbeta primers. Profiling relied on immunoSEQ multiplex PCR, and the TCRdb table lists in-frame clones only, not all of them. The profile covers about 140,000 clones, with 73% appearing a single time and approximately 14% taken by the ten largest. The specimen was PBMCs. The receptors stem from a human donor in good health.

The chain links TRBV7-2 to TRBJ2-7; D gene ambiguous. The CDR3 is 12 amino acids. V was trimmed by 1 base and J by 3 bases, leaving 4 bases between them. The germline gives CDR1 SGHTA, CDR2 FQGNSA. The DNA of the CDR3 is TGTGCCAGCAGCTTAGACTTCTACGAGCAGTACTTC. Its translation is CASSLDFYEQYF.

A single count supports this clone. The chain has TRBV4-1 and TRBJ1-6, with D possibly TRBD1 on 6 matching bases. This CDR3 has 17 residues. V gave up 0 bases and J gave up 5 bases, with 14 bases separating them. Germline CDR1 MGHRA, CDR2 YSYEKL. The CDR3 sequence is CASSQDWQTGHNSPLHF. In nucleotides, the CDR3 is TGCGCCAGCAGCCAAGATTGGCAGACAGGACATAATTCACCCCTCCACTTT.

The chain links TRBV4-2 to TRBJ2-7; 13 bases map to TRBD2. CDR1 LGHNA and CDR2 YNFKEQ come from the germline V gene. V lost 4 bases, J lost 6 bases, and 6 bases stayed unmatched. The CDR3 is 15 residues long. CDR3 in DNA: TGTGCCAGCAGCCCTGGACTAGCGGGAGCTGGCGAGCAGTACTTC. Protein: CASSPGLAGAGEQYF.

This rearrangement joins TRBV7-2 to TRBJ2-2; 9 positions match TRBD1. The trim removed 1 base at V and 5 bases at J, leaving 8 bases unmatched. The CDR3 runs 17 residues. CDR1 is SGHTA and CDR2 is FQGNSA in the germline V gene. The CDR3 sequence is CASSLGPGQGRTGELFF. The CDR3 coding sequence is TGTGCCAGCAGCTTAGGACCCGGACAGGGGCGGACCGGGGAGCTGTTTTTT. Full variable domain (remainder filled in from reference TRBV7-2 and TRBJ2-2): GAGVSQSPSNKVTEKGKDVELRCDPISGHTALYWYRQSLGQGLEFLIYFQGNSAPDKSGLPSDRFSAERTGGSVSTLTIQRTQQEDSAVYLCASSLGPGQGRTGELFFGEGSRLTVL.

This rearrangement joins TRBV19 to TRBJ1-2; D uncertain. Germline V gene sequence: CDR1 LNHDA, CDR2 SQIVND (reference sequence). This CDR3 is built from 14 residues. With 1 base removed from V and 2 bases from J, the gap between germline ends came to 8 bases. CDR3 coding DNA: TGTGCCAGTAGTATAGCGGGAGAAAACTATGGCTACACCTTC. The encoded protein is CASSIAGENYGYTF.

The gene calls are TRBV5-6 and TRBJ2-1, with 9 bases aligning to TRBD1. The CDR3 totals 15 residues. V lost 0 bases and J lost 6; bases outside the gene matches: 4. Looked up from germline, CDR1 is SGHDT and CDR2 is YYEEEE. The CDR3 loop reads CASSLAGTGLNEQFF. The DNA for the CDR3 is TGTGCCAGCAGCTTGGCCGGGACAGGGCTCAATGAGCAGTTCTTC. The full variable domain, completed using reference TRBV5-6 and TRBJ2-1, is DAGVTQSPTHLIKTRGQQVTLRCSPKSGHDTVSWYQQALGQGPQFIFQYYEEEERQRGNFPDRFSGHQFPNYSSELNVNALLLGDSALYLCASSLAGTGLNEQFFGPGTRLTVL.

This sequence joins TRBV5-1 and TRBJ1-2; 8 positions agree with TRBD1. Trimming at V came to 0 bases and at J to 6 bases, leaving 7 bases not matched to a gene. Germline loops: CDR1 SGHRS, CDR2 YFSETQ. The CDR3 has 15 residues. The CDR3 spells CASSLEGGQGNGYTF. DNA for the CDR3: TGCGCCAGCAGCTTGGAGGGAGGACAGGGTAATGGCTACACCTTC.

V is TRBV13 and J is TRBJ1-6, with D hard to call. The CDR3 length is 15 residues. Germline-derived CDR1 and CDR2 are PRHDT and FYEKMQ (reference sequence). The V and J ends lost 2 bases and 7 bases respectively, with 12 bases between them. The chain's CDR3 is CASSLFGGANSPLHF. CDR3 nucleotide sequence: TGTGCCAGCAGCTTATTTGGCGGAGCAAATTCACCCCTCCACTTT.

CDR3 residues: CASDPGQFYEQYF. The CDR3 DNA reads TGTGCCAGCGACCCAGGACAGTTTTACGAGCAGTACTTC. The chain joins TRBV2 to TRBJ2-7, with D possibly matching TRBD1 (6 bases). The V gene lost 8 bases and the J gene lost 4 bases, with 15 bases spanning the gap. This CDR3 region has 13 residues. Germline CDR1 is SNHLY and CDR2 is FYNNEI. The complete variable domain, with remaining parts taken from reference TRBV2 and TRBJ2-7, reads EPEVTQTPSHQVTQMGQEVILRCVPISNHLYFYWYRQILGQKVEFLVSFYNNEISEKSEIFDDQFSVERPDGSNFTLKIRSTKLEDSAMYFCASDPGQFYEQYFGPGTRLTVT.

The rearrangement uses TRBV7-8 and TRBJ2-7; possible D gene TRBD1, 5 bases. This CDR3 region has 13 residues. Germline assignment: CDR1 SGHVS and CDR2 FQNEAQ. V lost 3 bases to trimming and J lost 6 bases, with 12 bases between them. The CDR3 DNA follows: TGTGCCAGCAGCTTTAGGGGTACGGGCGAGCAGTACTTC. Its translation: CASSFRGTGEQYF.

V is TRBV10-2 and J is TRBJ2-1, with D maybe TRBD2 (6 bases). The CDR3 contains 13 residues. The germline V and J ends were trimmed by 6 bases and 6 bases, with 12 bases remaining between them. The V gene's germline CDR1 is WSHSY and CDR2 SAAADI. The CDR3 loop reads CASRGGAGNEQFF. The CDR3 region has the DNA TGCGCCAGCAGGGGGGGAGCGGGCAATGAGCAGTTCTTC.

This chain uses TRBV27 with TRBJ2-2; D is unresolved. The V end was cut by 4 bases, the J end by 5 bases, with 5 bases between. Germline-derived CDR1 and CDR2 are MNHEY and SMNVEV (reference sequence). This CDR3 comprises 12 residues. CDR3 coding DNA: TGTGCCAGCAGTTCCCAAACCGGGGAGCTGTTTTTT. Residues: CASSSQTGELFF.

Here the CDR3 reads CASTLQGYTGELFF. The CDR3 nucleotides are TGTGCCAGCACCCTACAGGGGTACACCGGGGAGCTGTTTTTT. This rearrangement joins TRBV2 to TRBJ2-2; 7 bases align to TRBD1. Germline CDR1 is SNHLY and CDR2 is FYNNEI. The CDR3 sequence is 14 residues long. V gave up 7 bases and J gave up 3 bases; unmatched junction bases: 5.

J is TRBJ2-5 and V is TRBV28, with 7 nucleotides matching TRBD2. Unmatched junction bases numbered 1, after V lost 2 bases and J lost 4 bases. This CDR3 has 13 amino acids. Germline V gene sequence: CDR1 MDHEN, CDR2 SYDVKM. The CDR3 DNA reads TGTGCCAGCAGTTTAGGGGGGGGAGAGACCCAGTACTTC. It yields the protein CASSLGGGETQYF.

The gene calls are TRBV2 and TRBJ1-2; a possible D gene is TRBD1 (6 bases). The CDR3 is 15 amino acids. Trimming removed 0 bases at V and 4 bases at J, with 12 bases between. The germline CDR1 and CDR2 sequences are SNHLY and FYNNEI. CDR3 region: CASSEALRTVYGYTF. The DNA of the CDR3 is TGTGCCAGCAGTGAAGCGCTTAGGACAGTCTATGGCTACACCTTC.

The J gene is TRBJ2-7, the V gene TRBV18; tentatively, D is TRBD1 (7 bases). Germline V gene sequence: CDR1 KGHSH, CDR2 LQKENI. V was shortened by 6 bases and J by 6 bases, with 15 bases between the two germline ends. The CDR3 covers 13 residues. CDR3 loop: CASSTAGGSEQYF. Written as DNA, the CDR3 is TGTGCCAGCTCGACGGCAGGGGGGTCCGAGCAGTACTTC.

The gene calls are TRBV30 and TRBJ2-7, with TRBD2 as a possible D gene (5 bases). CDR3 length: 13 amino acids. V was pared by 7 bases and J by 5 bases, with 18 bases between. CDR1 and CDR2 (germline): GTSNPN, SVGIG (reference sequence). The CDR3 spells CASYREHQDEQYF. CDR3 in DNA: TGTGCCTCATATCGGGAACACCAAGACGAGCAGTACTTC.

In DNA, the CDR3 is TGCAGCGCCCTTCGGACAGGAGCGGAGACCCAGTACTTC. Translated, it gives CSALRTGAETQYF. V gene TRBV29-1 combines with J gene TRBJ2-5; the match to TRBD1 covers 7 bases. The CDR3 runs to 13 residues. V dropped 7 bases and J dropped 5; count of bases not matched to a gene: 10. Germline V CDR1 and CDR2: SQVTM, ANQGSEA.

This sequence joins TRBV29-1 and TRBJ2-5, with 12 bases matching TRBD2. The trim removed 4 bases at V and 4 bases at J, leaving 7 bases unmatched. This CDR3 region has 15 residues. CDR1 is SQVTM, CDR2 ANQGSEA, per germline. The CDR3 DNA reads as TGCAGCGTTGTCCCTAGCGGGAGGGCGGGAGAGACCCAGTACTTC. This translates into CSVVPSGRAGETQYF.

V and J are TRBV7-3 and TRBJ2-7; D perhaps matches TRBD2 (6 bases). This CDR3 has 15 amino acids. The V end was cut by 4 bases, the J end by 2 bases, with 15 bases between. Germline V gene data show CDR1 as SGHTA and CDR2 as FQGTGA. CDR3 coding DNA: TGTGCCAGCAGCTCAAACGTTGGGGAGGCCTACGAGCAGTACTTC. It is translated as CASSSNVGEAYEQYF.

In its sample, this clone was seen a few times. This chain uses TRBV11-3 with TRBJ2-7, with D unresolved. The CDR3 is 14 amino acids. V lost 4 bases and J lost 6, with 16 bases in between. Looked up from germline, CDR1 is SGHNT and CDR2 is YENEEA. The CDR3 DNA sequence: TGTGCCAGCAGCTCCGCGGTAAAAAGGCTCGAGCAGTACTTC. As protein: CASSSAVKRLEQYF.

The chain carries TRBV11-2 and TRBJ1-2, with D tentatively TRBD1 (6 bases). This CDR3 comprises 15 residues. Trimming took 5 bases from V and 2 from J, leaving 15 bases between them. Germline CDR1 SGHAT, CDR2 FQNNGV. Here the CDR3 reads CASSPGAVPNYGYTF. For the CDR3, the DNA is TGTGCCAGCAGCCCAGGGGCAGTCCCGAACTATGGCTACACCTTC.

This clone was picked up one time. The chain employs TRBV11-3 and TRBJ2-3; 8 positions match TRBD2. Germline-derived CDR1 and CDR2 are SGHNT and YENEEA. V was clipped by 5 bases and J by 1 base; unmatched bases: 8. This CDR3 has 16 residues. CDR3 protein: CASSASTSAGTDTQYF. CDR3 sequence (DNA): TGTGCCAGCAGCGCATCGACTAGCGCTGGCACAGATACGCAGTATTTT.

The CDR3 here is CASSQRGPTAEQFF. The CDR3 coding sequence is TGTGCCAGCTCCCAGCGGGGGCCAACCGCTGAGCAGTTCTTC. The chain couples TRBV18 to TRBJ2-1; 8 nucleotides align to TRBD2. V dropped 6 bases and J dropped 9; count of bases not matched to a gene: 10. Germline lookup yields CDR1 KGHSH and CDR2 LQKENI. CDR3 length: 14 amino acids.

This clone was counted a single time. The chain combines TRBV6-1 with TRBJ2-1; no reliable D call. V was cut by 6 bases and J by 4 bases, with 10 bases left in between. The CDR3 consists of 13 residues. Germline loops: CDR1 MNHNS, CDR2 SASEGT. CDR3: CASSATTYNEQFF. The DNA for the CDR3 is TGTGCCAGCAGCGCTACCACTTACAATGAGCAGTTCTTC.

The chain uses TRBV18 and TRBJ1-4; D is uncertain. The CDR3 extends over 16 amino acids. CDR1 is KGHSH and CDR2 is LQKENI in the germline V gene. The V end was cut by 3 bases, the J end by 8 bases, with 19 bases between. The DNA of the CDR3 is TGTGCCAGCTCACCTGTTGGTGGGAGCGGTTGGGAAAAACTGTTTTTT. Translating gives CASSPVGGSGWEKLFF.